In this sample, the clone carrying this TCR beta chain turned up once. This sample includes further DNA sequences coding for the same CDR3. The data originate from a study of blood T cell repertoires in COVID-19. Across the whole study: Sample material is recorded as cDNA or gDNA derived from T cells, B-cell-depleted T cells, or PBMCs.

Trimming removed 1 base from V and 10 bases from J, with 5 bases in between. Germline CDR1 reads SEHNR; CDR2 reads FQNEAQ (reference sequence). CDR3 length: 12 amino acids. Clones were read by immunoSEQ multiplex PCR, and TCRdb kept only the in-frame ones, dropping some. The data contain about 220,000 clones, about 87% of them singletons. This chain connects TRBV7-9 to TRBJ1-6, with unresolved D. The sequence was obtained from a woman in her 30s who had recovered from COVID-19. Sequenced sample: PBMCs or T cells enriched from blood (not recorded which). CDR3 amino acids: CASSLDSSPLHF. CDR3 nucleotide sequence: TGTGCCAGCAGCTTAGATAGCTCACCCCTCCACTTT.